This is a list of T cell receptor beta chains from one sample in a study of control samples from healthy donors and cancer patients. The table came from immunoSEQ multiplex PCR; TCRdb's copy has only in-frame clones and leaves some out. The data show around 71,000 clones, approximately 90% seen once. Sequencing input: PBMCs. The receptors originated from a woman in her fifties or sixties with colorectal cancer. CDR3s include the opening cysteine and the closing phenylalanine or tryptophan. D genes are given only for firm matches. A row's size may be missing; if present it is once, few, many or a size class.

J gene: TRBJ2-7; D gene: NA; clone size: NA; V gene: TRBV2; CDR3 DNA: TGTGCCAGCAGTGGGGAGGTTCGGTACGAGCAGTACTTC; CDR3 protein: CASSGEVRYEQYF
J gene: TRBJ1-2; D gene: NA; clone size: NA; V gene: TRBV6-5; CDR3 DNA: TGTGCCAGCAGCCCACAGGGCGGCTATGGCTACACCTTC; CDR3 protein: CASSPQGGYGYTF
J gene: TRBJ2-3; D gene: NA; clone size: NA; V gene: TRBV15; CDR3 DNA: TGTGCCACCAGCAGGGAACGAACAGGGACTACTAGCACAGATACGCAGTATTTT; CDR3 protein: CATSRERTGTTSTDTQYF
J gene: TRBJ2-2; D gene: NA; clone size: once; V gene: TRBV5-6; CDR3 DNA: TGTGCCAGCAGCTGGGCTGGAGCGGGACAGAACACCGGGGAGCTGTTTTTT; CDR3 protein: CASSWAGAGQNTGELFF
J gene: TRBJ2-7; D gene: TRBD1; clone size: NA; V gene: TRBV2; CDR3 DNA: TGTGCCAGCAGGGGACAGGGAATGGGCGAGCAGTACTTC; CDR3 protein: CASRGQGMGEQYF
J gene: TRBJ1-1; D gene: NA; clone size: once; V gene: TRBV7-6; CDR3 DNA: TGTGCCAGCAGCTTAGTGGCGAACGAGGTCACTGAAGCTTTCTTT; CDR3 protein: CASSLVANEVTEAFF
J gene: TRBJ2-5; D gene: NA; clone size: NA; V gene: TRBV7-8; CDR3 DNA: TGTGCCAGCAGCTTCGGCAGGGGAGAGACCCAGTACTTC; CDR3 protein: CASSFGRGETQYF
J gene: TRBJ1-1; D gene: NA; clone size: NA; V gene: TRBV28; CDR3 DNA: TGTGCCAGCAACTTTAACACTGAAGCTTTCTTT; CDR3 protein: CASNFNTEAFF
J gene: TRBJ1-2; D gene: TRBD1; clone size: NA; V gene: TRBV2; CDR3 DNA: TGTGCCAGCAGTAACGACAGGGTTAACTATGGCTACACCTTC; CDR3 protein: CASSNDRVNYGYTF
J gene: TRBJ1-1; D gene: TRBD1; clone size: NA; V gene: TRBV7-9; CDR3 DNA: TGTGCCAGCAGCTCAGGGACAGGCGGGCGAAAGAACACTGAAGCTTTCTTT; CDR3 protein: CASSSGTGGRKNTEAFF
J gene: TRBJ2-4; D gene: TRBD1; clone size: NA; V gene: TRBV18; CDR3 DNA: TGTGCCAGCTCACCTGGGGGTGCCGGGACAGAAAAAATAGCCAAAAACATTCAGTACTTC; CDR3 protein: CASSPGGAGTEKIAKNIQYF
J gene: TRBJ1-3; D gene: NA; clone size: NA; V gene: TRBV3-1/TRBV3-2; CDR3 DNA: TGTGCCAGCAGCCAAGTAGGGAACACCATATATTTT; CDR3 protein: CASSQVGNTIYF
J gene: TRBJ1-1; D gene: TRBD1; clone size: NA; V gene: TRBV6-5; CDR3 DNA: TGTGCCAGCAGTAAGGGACAGGGGGCGTTTCATGAAGCTTTCTTT; CDR3 protein: CASSKGQGAFHEAFF
J gene: TRBJ1-5; D gene: NA; clone size: NA; V gene: TRBV5-1; CDR3 DNA: TGCGCCAGCAGCTTTGACGGGAGCAATCAGCCCCAGCATTTT; CDR3 protein: CASSFDGSNQPQHF
J gene: TRBJ1-6; D gene: NA; clone size: NA; V gene: TRBV20-1; CDR3 DNA: TGCAGTGCTAGTCCGGGGGCCGGTTCACCCCTCCACTTT; CDR3 protein: CSASPGAGSPLHF
J gene: TRBJ1-1; D gene: TRBD1; clone size: NA; V gene: TRBV4-1; CDR3 DNA: TGCGCCAGCAGCCAAAGCCCAAGACAGGGGAACACTGAAGCTTTCTTT; CDR3 protein: CASSQSPRQGNTEAFF
J gene: TRBJ1-5; D gene: NA; clone size: NA; V gene: TRBV2; CDR3 DNA: TGTGCCAGCAGTCACGGCCGGGCCAGCAATCAGCCCCAGCATTTT; CDR3 protein: CASSHGRASNQPQHF
J gene: TRBJ1-5; D gene: NA; clone size: NA; V gene: TRBV30; CDR3 DNA: TGTGCCTGGAGTGTTCGACGCAGGGAGCCCCAGCATTTT; CDR3 protein: CAWSVRRREPQHF
J gene: TRBJ1-1; D gene: NA; clone size: NA; V gene: TRBV7-9; CDR3 DNA: TGTGCCAGCAGCACTCAGAGGGACACTGAAGCTTTCTTT; CDR3 protein: CASSTQRDTEAFF
J gene: TRBJ1-4; D gene: NA; clone size: NA; V gene: TRBV24-1; CDR3 DNA: TGTGCCACCAGTGATGATGTCCGGACAACTAATGAAAAACTGTTTTTT; CDR3 protein: CATSDDVRTTNEKLFF
J gene: TRBJ2-5; D gene: NA; clone size: NA; V gene: TRBV7-3; CDR3 DNA: TGTGCCAGCAGCTTGATTTCGGGAGAGACCCAGTACTTC; CDR3 protein: CASSLISGETQYF
J gene: TRBJ2-1; D gene: NA; clone size: NA; V gene: TRBV5-1; CDR3 DNA: TGCGCCAGCAGCCTTGGACAACTCAATGAGCAGTTCTTC; CDR3 protein: CASSLGQLNEQFF